The 23 T cell receptor beta chains presented below share a single source sample, sequenced in a study of T cells in Graves' hyperthyroidism and ophthalmopathy (dated by TCRdb to the late 2010s). Library preparation used multiplex PCR. TCRdb names Illumina HiSeq 2000 as the instrument used. Amplification of TCR beta CDR3 regions was carried out from RNA transcripts. The TCR CDR3 was subjected to a first round of RT-PCR using the HTBI primer set and the Qiagen OneStep RT-PCR kit. The public sequencing data were trimmed at Q25 with fastp and processed into clonotypes with MiXCR by TCRdb, which kept only in-frame beta chains. CDR3 protein duplicates are merged, each entry listing the most common genes and DNA. The sample yields under 350,000 distinct CDR3 sequences; roughly 23% were counted once. The top ten clonotypes cover 50% to 65% of the sample. Sequenced material: blood. The receptors derive from a woman in her fifties or sixties with Graves' hyperthyroidism.

The table lists this clonotype with a few counts. The chain recombines TRBV6-5 with TRBJ2-7; D remains unclear. Between the trimmed V and J ends, which lost 4 bases and 7 bases, there was a span of 8 bases. The CDR3 has 11 residues. CDR1 and CDR2 (germline): MNHEY, SVGAGI. As DNA, the CDR3 is TGTGCCAGCAGTTTTGCTGGGGAGCAGTACTTC. Protein: CASSFAGEQYF.

The chain employs TRBV2 and TRBJ1-5; 10 positions match TRBD1. V shed 4 bases, J shed 7 bases, and the junction held 7 bases outside the gene matches. In germline, CDR1 is SNHLY, CDR2 FYNNEI. This CDR3 is built from 15 residues. CDR3 residues: CASSGARDRGQPQHF. In nucleotides, the CDR3 is TGTGCCAGCAGTGGCGCCCGGGACAGGGGACAGCCCCAGCATTTT.

This CDR3 is CASRTEAAGRETQHF. The CDR3 region has the DNA TGTGCCAGCAGAACAGAAGCGGCAGGGCGAGAGACCCAGCATTTT. The genes are TRBV28 and TRBJ1-5, with D maybe TRBD1 (5 bases). The CDR3 extends over 15 amino acids. Germline V gives CDR1 MDHEN, CDR2 SYDVKM. The V gene lost 6 bases and the J gene lost 11 bases, with 23 bases spanning the gap.

V gene TRBV5-5 combines with J gene TRBJ1-1, with 10 bases identical to TRBD1. V lost 3 bases to trimming and J lost 4 bases; unmatched junction nucleotides: 9. The CDR3 totals 16 residues. CDR1 is SGHKS and CDR2 is YYEKEE in the germline V gene (reference sequence). The CDR3 nucleotides read TGTGCCAGCAGCTGGGACAGGGGTAACGGGGTCACTGAAGCTTTCTTT. It encodes CASSWDRGNGVTEAFF. The full variable domain, its missing parts supplied by reference TRBV5-5 and TRBJ1-1, is DAGVTQSPTHLIKTRGQQVTLRCSPISGHKSVSWYQQVLGQGPQFIFQYYEKEERGRGNFPDRFSARQFPNYSSELNVNALLLGDSALYLCASSWDRGNGVTEAFFGQGTRLTVV.

At least ten counts were recorded for this clonotype. This chain links TRBV18 with TRBJ1-2, with D maybe TRBD1 (5 bases). The germline V gene encodes CDR1 KGHSH and CDR2 LQKENI. V shed 2 bases and J shed 5 bases, with 6 bases lying between them. The length of the CDR3 is 12 residues. The CDR3 loop is CASSPKGYGYTF. The CDR3 nucleotides read TGTGCCAGCTCACCAAAGGGGTATGGCTACACCTTC.

This clonotype was seen at least ten times. This rearrangement joins TRBV5-1 to TRBJ2-1, with TRBD1 matching over 9 bases. CDR1 SGHRS and CDR2 YFSETQ come from the germline V gene. The trim removed 6 bases at V and 7 bases at J, leaving 5 bases unmatched. CDR3 length equals 13 residues. CDR3 in DNA: TGCGCCAGCACCGGGACAGGGTGGAATGAGCAGTTCTTC. This gives the protein CASTGTGWNEQFF.

This clonotype was observed at least ten times. CDR3 sequence: CASSLGTDNTEAFF. CDR3 nucleotide sequence: TGTGCCAGCAGCTTAGGGACAGATAACACTGAAGCTTTCTTT. V is TRBV7-9 and J is TRBJ1-1, with a tentative D call TRBD1 (6 bases). This CDR3 is 14 amino acids long. CDR1 SEHNR and CDR2 FQNEAQ come from the germline V gene (reference sequence). V was pared by 1 base and J by 2 bases, with 8 bases between.

Of note for this clonotype: This may stem from a read error, because a much larger clone lies one nucleotide away. V gene TRBV20-1 combines with J gene TRBJ2-1; 13 bases fit TRBD2. The CDR3 runs 20 residues. CDR1 is DFQATT, CDR2 SNEGSKA, per germline (reference sequence). The CDR3 region is CSARRLAGGTGRRSYNKQFF. CDR3 DNA sequence: TGCAGTGCTAGAAGACTAGCGGGGGGTACGGGGAGGCGCTCCTACAATAAGCAGTTCTTC.

This clonotype was detected a few times. The chain recombines TRBV13 with TRBJ2-7; TRBD2 aligns across 11 bases. Per germline, CDR1 PRHDT and CDR2 FYEKMQ (reference sequence). The CDR3 is made up of 16 amino acids. J lost 2 bases, V lost 4 bases, and 7 bases had no gene match. CDR3 loop: CASSSYGTSGAYEQYF. CDR3 DNA sequence: TGTGCCAGCAGCTCCTATGGGACTAGCGGAGCCTACGAGCAGTACTTC.

This clonotype was observed many times. This chain joins TRBV19 and TRBJ2-1, with 14 nucleotides matching TRBD2. This CDR3 is 16 amino acids long. Germline values: CDR1 LNHDA, CDR2 SQIVND (reference sequence). V was pared by 3 bases and J by 4 bases, with 2 bases of the junction left unmatched. The chain's CDR3 is CASSMGTSGGYNEQFF. The CDR3 nucleotides read TGTGCCAGTAGTATGGGGACTAGCGGGGGTTACAATGAGCAGTTCTTC.

This clonotype was counted ten times or more. CDR3 bases: TGCAGTGCTGGACAGGGGAACAGGAACACTGAAGCTTTCTTT. Its translation: CSAGQGNRNTEAFF. This chain joins TRBV20-1 and TRBJ1-1, with 9 bases fitting TRBD1. Germline lookup yields CDR1 DFQATT and CDR2 SNEGSKA (reference sequence). Trimming took 5 bases from V and 1 from J; bases not matched to a gene: 5. The CDR3 loop spans 14 amino acids.

The V call is TRBV11-1, the J call TRBJ2-7; 9 bases fit TRBD1. This CDR3 is 14 amino acids long. Germline V gives CDR1 SGHAT, CDR2 FQDESV (reference sequence). After removal of 0 bases from V and 6 bases from J, the junction contained 3 bases not matched to a gene. CDR3 bases: TGTGCCAGCAGCTTAGCGGGGACAGGGTTCGAGCAGTACTTC. Protein product: CASSLAGTGFEQYF.

This clonotype was detected many times. J is TRBJ2-1 and V is TRBV6-1, with TRBD2 matching 7 bases. The CDR3 extends over 15 amino acids. J gave up 6 bases and V 4 bases, and 9 bases lay outside the gene matches. The V gene's germline CDR1 is MNHNS and CDR2 SASEGT. CDR3 region: CASSAERGWGNEQFF. In DNA form, the CDR3 reads TGTGCCAGCAGTGCCGAGCGGGGATGGGGCAATGAGCAGTTCTTC.

The rearrangement joins TRBV30 to TRBJ1-1; 8 nucleotides line up with TRBD1. This CDR3 region has 12 residues. CDR1 GTSNPN and CDR2 SVGIG come from the germline V gene (reference sequence). V trimming: 7 bases; J trimming: 5 bases; junction bases outside the gene matches: 6. CDR3 bases: TGTGCCTCCCAGGGGGCTTGGACTGAAGCTTTCTTT. Encoded protein: CASQGAWTEAFF.

V usage is TRBV20-1 and J usage is TRBJ1-4; D perhaps matches TRBD1 (5 bases). The CDR3 has 14 amino acids. Germline CDR1 reads DFQATT; CDR2 reads SNEGSKA (reference sequence). The germline V and J ends were trimmed by 3 bases and 8 bases, with 16 bases remaining between them. CDR3 protein: CSASFQGGYEKLFF. The CDR3 DNA sequence: TGCAGTGCTAGTTTTCAGGGAGGTTACGAAAAACTGTTTTTT.

The chain has TRBV4-2 and TRBJ1-3; 9 bases line up with TRBD1. Germline loops: CDR1 LGHNA, CDR2 YNFKEQ. The CDR3 sequence is 16 residues long. The J segment lost 1 base and the V segment lost 6 bases, leaving 7 bases of the junction unmatched. The CDR3 here is CASRTGTGSSGNTIYF. CDR3 DNA: TGTGCCAGCAGAACTGGGACAGGGAGTTCTGGAAACACCATATATTTT.

This clonotype was recorded a few times. CDR3 nucleotide sequence: TGTGCCAGCAGCTTAGGGGACACCATATATTTT. Protein sequence: CASSLGDTIYF. The chain uses TRBV7-2 and TRBJ1-3, with D uncertain. CDR1 is SGHTA and CDR2 is FQGNSA in the germline V gene. The CDR3 is 11 residues long. The germline V and J ends were trimmed by 1 base and 8 bases, with 3 bases remaining between them. Complete variable domain (other parts from reference TRBV7-2 and TRBJ1-3): GAGVSQSPSNKVTEKGKDVELRCDPISGHTALYWYRQSLGQGLEFLIYFQGNSAPDKSGLPSDRFSAERTGGSVSTLTIQRTQQEDSAVYLCASSLGDTIYFGEGSWLTVV.

Many counts were recorded for this clonotype. The V call is TRBV19, the J call TRBJ2-3; no clear D. The CDR3 sequence is 14 residues long. V was clipped by 6 bases and J by 0 bases, with 10 bases between them. Germline CDR1 LNHDA, CDR2 SQIVND (reference sequence). The CDR3 sequence is CASSTARSTDTQYF. The CDR3 bases are TGTGCCAGTAGCACCGCACGGAGCACAGATACGCAGTATTTT.

This clonotype has ten or more counts. V and J are TRBV11-2 and TRBJ1-2; D unclear. The CDR3 consists of 15 residues. The germline V and J ends were trimmed by 0 bases and 4 bases, with 12 bases remaining between them. Germline V gives CDR1 SGHAT, CDR2 FQNNGV. Here the CDR3 reads CASSLDIRTVYGYTF. In DNA, the CDR3 is TGTGCCAGCAGCTTAGATATCAGAACTGTCTATGGCTACACCTTC.

The V and J genes are TRBV7-9 and TRBJ2-1; D gene unclear. The V end was cut by 5 bases, the J end by 2 bases, with 10 bases between. The CDR3 has 14 residues. Germline CDR1 and CDR2: SEHNR and FQNEAQ (reference sequence). The CDR3 protein is CASSTLSAYNEQFF. The CDR3 DNA sequence: TGTGCCAGCAGCACCTTATCTGCCTACAATGAGCAGTTCTTC.

The chain couples TRBV6-1 to TRBJ2-1, with 7 positions matching TRBD2. Trimming took 7 bases from V and 7 from J; bases not matched to a gene: 7. Germline CDR1 and CDR2: MNHNS and SASEGT. The CDR3 is 13 residues long. CDR3 residues: CASTEGGANEQFF. CDR3 DNA: TGTGCCAGCACTGAGGGAGGGGCAAATGAGCAGTTCTTC.

A word on this clonotype: Just one base apart from a much larger clone, this may be a read error. The chain is built from TRBV28 and TRBJ2-2, with a tentative D call TRBD2 (6 bases). The CDR3 has 17 amino acids. V lost 3 bases to trimming and J lost 6 bases, with 20 bases between them. The germline CDR1 and CDR2 sequences are MDHEN and SYDVKM. CDR3 DNA sequence: TGTGCCAGCAGTTTCCTCCGGAGGGCGAGAGGCGCCGGGGAGCTGTTTTTT. This translates into CASSFLRRARGAGELFF.

This clonotype turned up a few times. The chain joins TRBV28 to TRBJ2-1; TRBD1 is a possible D gene (5 bases). Germline V gene lookup returns CDR1 MDHEN and CDR2 SYDVKM. The CDR3 is 13 amino acids. The V end lost 7 bases, the J end lost 2 bases, and 9 bases lay between the germline ends. Here the CDR3 DNA reads TGTGCCAGCACCTACAGGACCTACAATGAGCAGTTCTTC. It codes for CASTYRTYNEQFF. Supplemented by reference TRBV28 and TRBJ2-1, the full variable domain reads DVKVTQSSRYLVKRTGEKVFLECVQDMDHENMFWYRQDPGLGLRLIYFSYDVKMKEKGDIPEGYSVSREKKERFSLILESASTNQTSMYLCASTYRTYNEQFFGPGTRLTVL.